This entry is about one TCR beta chain. Its antigen is still unknown. The V segment lost 6 bases and the J segment 3 bases; nucleotides outside the gene matches: 5. The CDR3 length is 14 residues. The germline CDR1 and CDR2 sequences are MNHEY and SVGAGI. Those who donated were healthy HIV-negative adults, with no recent acute infections or vaccinations reported. Investigators spread the genomic DNA of each subset evenly over several immunoSEQ plates. Assay: immunoSEQ multiplex PCR; the TCRdb copy retains only in-frame clones and omits some. This sample has about 2,500,000 clones, with around nine tenths found just once. The data are from a study of shared clonotypes between healthy human individuals. Points from the study as a whole: An effect of sequencing depth on clonotype sharing among donors was expected. In a few donors, around 5.5% of naive CD4 clonotypes appeared in common.

The sample consisted of naive CD4+ T cells sorted from blood. Sample subset: CD45RA+ positively selected. This TCR came from a man in his late teens or twenties in good health. This chain uses TRBV6-5 with TRBJ2-3; 8 positions agree with TRBD1. CDR3 in amino acids: CASRQTGETDTQYF. DNA of the CDR3: TGTGCCAGCAGACAGACAGGGGAAACAGATACGCAGTATTTT.